This is a list of T cell receptor beta chains from one sample in a study of blood T cell repertoires in COVID-19. The table came from immunoSEQ multiplex PCR; TCRdb's copy has only in-frame clones and leaves some out. The table includes around 64,000 clones, over 80% detected once. The sequencing input was peripheral blood. Every receptor here comes from a man in his forties or fifties with active COVID-19. Each CDR3 is given with its conserved first and last residue. A D gene is named only where the DNA matches it firmly. Clone size is not always given. Where it is, it says once, few, many or a class for expanded clones.

D gene | J gene | V gene | clone size | CDR3 DNA | CDR3 protein
TRBD2 | TRBJ2-1 | TRBV4-3 | NA | TGCGCCAGCAGCCCGCGGACTAGCCGTCTCCCCAATGAGCAGTTCTTC | CASSPRTSRLPNEQFF
NA | TRBJ2-2 | TRBV7-2 | NA | TGTGCCAGCAGCTTTTGGGTGGGAGGTGACACCGGGGAGCTGTTTTTT | CASSFWVGGDTGELFF
TRBD1 | TRBJ2-2 | TRBV10-3 | NA | TGTGCCATCAGTGCAGGGGGATACACCGGGGAGCTGTTTTTT | CAISAGGYTGELFF
NA | TRBJ2-3 | TRBV6-6 | NA | TGTGCCAGCAGTTACTCTGAGCGGGCCACAGATACGCAGTATTTT | CASSYSERATDTQYF
TRBD2 | TRBJ2-1 | TRBV3-1/TRBV3-2 | NA | TGTGCCAGCAGGAACAATAGACTAGCGGGAGCCCATGAGCAGTTCTTC | CASRNNRLAGAHEQFF
NA | TRBJ2-7 | TRBV30 | NA | TGTGCCTGGAGCCGAGGACAGAAATACGAGCAGTACTTC | CAWSRGQKYEQYF
NA | TRBJ1-6 | TRBV7-9 | NA | TGTGCCAGCAGCTTAGTGAGGGATTCACCCCTCCACTTT | CASSLVRDSPLHF
NA | TRBJ1-2 | TRBV11-1 | NA | TGTGCCAGCAGCCGCCAACAGGGAGGGGACTATGGCTACACCTTC | CASSRQQGGDYGYTF
NA | TRBJ1-2 | TRBV5-1 | NA | TGCGCCAGCAGCTTTGGACAGAAAGTATATGGCTACACCTTC | CASSFGQKVYGYTF
NA | TRBJ1-1 | TRBV5-6 | NA | TGTGCCAGCAGTGTAATATTGAACACTGAAGCTTTCTTT | CASSVILNTEAFF
TRBD2 | TRBJ2-3 | TRBV19 | few | TGTGCCAGTAGCTCGACTAGCGGGAGAGATACGCAGTATTTT | CASSSTSGRDTQYF
TRBD1 | TRBJ1-1 | TRBV2 | NA | TGTGCCAGCAGTGTACTTCAGGGGGCCGAAGCTTTCTTT | CASSVLQGAEAFF
TRBD2 | TRBJ2-2 | TRBV27 | NA | TGTGCCAGCAGTCTAGCGGGAGGGCCTTATACCGGGGAGCTGTTTTTT | CASSLAGGPYTGELFF
NA | TRBJ1-2 | TRBV2 | NA | TGTGCCAGCAGATCCCAAGGGGGTATGCGCTATGGCTACACCTTC | CASRSQGGMRYGYTF
NA | TRBJ1-4 | TRBV6-5 | NA | TGTGCCAGCAAGGGACTCTTGGGGGAAAAACTGTTTTTT | CASKGLLGEKLFF
TRBD1 | TRBJ1-4 | TRBV2 | NA | TGTGCCAGCAGTGTAGCCGGCAGGGGGCCTGAAAAACTGTTTTTT | CASSVAGRGPEKLFF
TRBD1 | TRBJ2-2 | TRBV19 | NA | TGTGCCAGTACAACCGGGACAGGGGTCACCGGGGAGCTGTTTTTT | CASTTGTGVTGELFF
NA | TRBJ1-2 | TRBV11-2 | NA | TGTGCCAGCAGCCAGCAGGGGATCGCCTATGGCTACACCTTC | CASSQQGIAYGYTF
NA | TRBJ1-3 | TRBV28 | NA | TGTGCCAGCAGTTTAGGGCAGGGTTCTGGAAACACCATATATTTT | CASSLGQGSGNTIYF
NA | TRBJ1-1 | TRBV29-1 | NA | TGCAGCGTTTTAGACGTCGGGGGAGCTTTCTTT | CSVLDVGGAFF
NA | TRBJ1-1 | TRBV18 | NA | TGTGCCAGCTCACCGGGTAGCACGAACACTGAAGCTTTCTTT | CASSPGSTNTEAFF
TRBD1 | TRBJ2-7 | TRBV24-1 | NA | TGTGCCACCAGTGACAGGACAGGGGGGAACTACGAGCAGTACTTC | CATSDRTGGNYEQYF
NA | TRBJ2-7 | TRBV6-2/TRBV6-3 | few | TGTGCCAGCAGTCCACATAGCGGCAGACACTACTCGGGCGAGCAGTACTTC | CASSPHSGRHYSGEQYF
NA | TRBJ2-7 | TRBV6-5 | NA | TGTGCCATGTCTGACCTAGGGAGGGGGTCCTACGAGCAGTACTTC | CAMSDLGRGSYEQYF
NA | TRBJ2-1 | TRBV5-6 | NA | TGTGCCAGCAGCTTGTTGGTTAGAAGAAATGAGCAGTTCTTC | CASSLLVRRNEQFF
NA | TRBJ1-1 | TRBV27 | NA | TGTGCCAGCAGTTTACGGGCGTTACGGGGGGAAGCTTTCTTT | CASSLRALRGEAFF
TRBD2 | TRBJ2-3 | TRBV7-2 | NA | TGTGCCAGCAGCTTACTCGCGGCGTCCGGGACTAAAGCAGATACGCAGTATTTT | CASSLLAASGTKADTQYF
TRBD1 | TRBJ2-5 | TRBV7-9 | NA | TGTGCCAGCAGCCCCCGGGACAGGGTAAAAGAGACCCAGTACTTC | CASSPRDRVKETQYF
TRBD1 | TRBJ1-5 | TRBV28 | NA | TGTGCCAGCAGATCACAAGGGACAGGGGTTTCGCCCCAGCATTTT | CASRSQGTGVSPQHF
NA | TRBJ2-1 | TRBV19 | NA | TGTGCCAGTAGTATTGCCAGGAAAAACAATGAGCAGTTCTTC | CASSIARKNNEQFF
TRBD1 | TRBJ2-7 | TRBV19 | once | TGTGCCAGTAGTGAACCGGGACAGGGGGCCCACGAGCAGTACTTC | CASSEPGQGAHEQYF
TRBD2 | TRBJ2-1 | TRBV11-2 | NA | TGTGCCAGCAGCTTCCGACTAGCGGAAACCTACAATGAGCAGTTCTTC | CASSFRLAETYNEQFF
NA | TRBJ1-1 | TRBV28 | once | TGTGCCAGCAGTTCCCTCCTTGGGGGGGAAAACACTGAAGCTTTCTTT | CASSSLLGGENTEAFF
NA | TRBJ1-1 | TRBV28 | once | TGTGCCAGCAGTTTCCCGCAGGGTAACACTGAAGCTTTCTTT | CASSFPQGNTEAFF
TRBD2 | TRBJ2-7 | TRBV27 | NA | TGTGCCAGCATGGGCGGGGCTAGCGGACCCTACGAGCAGTACTTC | CASMGGASGPYEQYF
TRBD1 | TRBJ2-1 | TRBV15 | NA | TGTGCCACCAGTGCAGGGGGCTCTTCTTTGGATGAGCAGTTCTTC | CATSAGGSSLDEQFF
TRBD2 | TRBJ2-7 | TRBV5-1 | NA | TGCGCCAGCAGCCCATTCGTGGTTACTAGCGGGAGTGAAGCTCCCTACGAGCAGTACTTC | CASSPFVVTSGSEAPYEQYF